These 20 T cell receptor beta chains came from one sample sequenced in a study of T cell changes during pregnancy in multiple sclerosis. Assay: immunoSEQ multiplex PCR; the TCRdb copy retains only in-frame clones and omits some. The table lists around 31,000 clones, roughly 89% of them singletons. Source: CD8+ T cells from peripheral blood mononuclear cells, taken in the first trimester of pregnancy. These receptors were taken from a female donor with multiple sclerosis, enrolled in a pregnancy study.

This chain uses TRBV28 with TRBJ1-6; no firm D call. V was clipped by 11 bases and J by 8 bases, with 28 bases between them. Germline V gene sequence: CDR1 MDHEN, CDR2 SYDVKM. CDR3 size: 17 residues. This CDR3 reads CASVPREPYNTYSPLHF. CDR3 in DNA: TGTGCCTCAGTTCCTCGGGAGCCCTACAATACCTATTCACCCCTCCACTTT.

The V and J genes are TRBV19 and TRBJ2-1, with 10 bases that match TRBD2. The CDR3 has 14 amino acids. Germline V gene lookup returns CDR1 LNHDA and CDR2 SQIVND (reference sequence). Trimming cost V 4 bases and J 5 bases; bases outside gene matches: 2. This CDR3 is CASSTLAGDNEQFF. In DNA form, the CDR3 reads TGTGCCAGTAGTACTCTAGCGGGGGACAATGAGCAGTTCTTC.

The CDR3 spells CASSSRLADTQETQYF. In nucleotides, the CDR3 is TGTGCCAGCAGCTCCAGACTAGCGGATACTCAAGAGACCCAGTACTTC. This chain joins TRBV13 and TRBJ2-5; 9 nucleotides agree with TRBD2. V lost 4 bases to trimming and J lost 2 bases; unmatched junction nucleotides: 8. CDR1 and CDR2 (germline): PRHDT, FYEKMQ (reference sequence). The CDR3 runs to 16 residues.

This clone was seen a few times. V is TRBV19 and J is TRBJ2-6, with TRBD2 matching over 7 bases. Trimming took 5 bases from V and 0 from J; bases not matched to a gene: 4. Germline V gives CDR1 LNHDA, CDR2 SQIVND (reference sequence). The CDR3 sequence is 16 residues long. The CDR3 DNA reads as TGTGCCAGTAGTTTCGGGGAGGGCTCTGGGGCCAACGTCCTGACTTTC. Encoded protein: CASSFGEGSGANVLTF.

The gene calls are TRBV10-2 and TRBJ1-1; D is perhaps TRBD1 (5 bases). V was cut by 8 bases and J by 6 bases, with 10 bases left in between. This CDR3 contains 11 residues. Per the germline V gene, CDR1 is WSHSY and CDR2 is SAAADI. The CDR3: CASLGGAEAFF. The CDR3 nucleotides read TGCGCCAGCCTGGGGGGAGCTGAAGCTTTCTTT.

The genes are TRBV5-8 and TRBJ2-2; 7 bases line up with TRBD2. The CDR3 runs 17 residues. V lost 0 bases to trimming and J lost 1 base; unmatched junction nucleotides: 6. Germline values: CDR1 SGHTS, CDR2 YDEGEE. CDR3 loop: CASSLDPAGENTGELFF. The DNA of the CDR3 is TGTGCCAGCAGCTTGGATCCGGCGGGGGAGAACACCGGGGAGCTGTTTTTT. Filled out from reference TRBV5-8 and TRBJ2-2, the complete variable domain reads EAGVTQSPTHLIKTRGQQATLRCSPISGHTSVYWYQQALGLGLQFLLWYDEGEERNRGNFPPRFSGRQFPNYSSELNVNALELEDSALYLCASSLDPAGENTGELFFGEGSRLTVL.

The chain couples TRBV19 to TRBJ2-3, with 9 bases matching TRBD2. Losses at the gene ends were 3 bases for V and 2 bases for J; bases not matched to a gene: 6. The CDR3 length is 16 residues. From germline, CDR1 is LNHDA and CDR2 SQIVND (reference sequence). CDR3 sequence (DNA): TGTGCCAGTAGTATCTCGACTAGCGGTCTCACAGATACGCAGTATTTT. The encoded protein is CASSISTSGLTDTQYF.

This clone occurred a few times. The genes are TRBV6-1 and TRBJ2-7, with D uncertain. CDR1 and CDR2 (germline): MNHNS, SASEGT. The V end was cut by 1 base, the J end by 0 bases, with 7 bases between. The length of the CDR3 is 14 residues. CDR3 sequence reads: CASSEGMSSYEQYF. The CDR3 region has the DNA TGTGCCAGCAGTGAAGGTATGAGCTCCTACGAGCAGTACTTC.

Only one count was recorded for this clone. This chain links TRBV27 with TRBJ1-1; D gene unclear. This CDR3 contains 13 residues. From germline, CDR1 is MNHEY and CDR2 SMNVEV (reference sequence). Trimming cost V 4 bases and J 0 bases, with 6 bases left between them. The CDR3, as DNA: TGTGCCAGCAGTTGGGCGATGAACACTGAAGCTTTCTTT. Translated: CASSWAMNTEAFF.

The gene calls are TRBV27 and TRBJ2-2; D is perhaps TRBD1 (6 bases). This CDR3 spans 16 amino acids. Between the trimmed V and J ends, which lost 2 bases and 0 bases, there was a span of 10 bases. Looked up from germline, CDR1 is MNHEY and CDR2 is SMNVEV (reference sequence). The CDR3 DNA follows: TGTGCCAGCAGTTTAATCACAGGGACGAACACCGGGGAGCTGTTTTTT. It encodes CASSLITGTNTGELFF.

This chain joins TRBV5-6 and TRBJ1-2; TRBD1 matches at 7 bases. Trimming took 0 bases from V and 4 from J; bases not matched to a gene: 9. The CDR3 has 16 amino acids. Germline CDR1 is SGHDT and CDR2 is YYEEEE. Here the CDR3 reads CASSLAGGNVLYGYTF. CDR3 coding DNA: TGTGCCAGCAGCTTGGCAGGGGGAAACGTACTCTATGGCTACACCTTC. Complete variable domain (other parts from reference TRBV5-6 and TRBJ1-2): DAGVTQSPTHLIKTRGQQVTLRCSPKSGHDTVSWYQQALGQGPQFIFQYYEEEERQRGNFPDRFSGHQFPNYSSELNVNALLLGDSALYLCASSLAGGNVLYGYTFGSGTRLTVV.

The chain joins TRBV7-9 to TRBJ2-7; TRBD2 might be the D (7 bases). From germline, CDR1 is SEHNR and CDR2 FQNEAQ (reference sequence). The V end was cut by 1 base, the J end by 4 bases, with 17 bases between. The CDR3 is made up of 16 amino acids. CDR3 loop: CASSLDRGARLYEQYF. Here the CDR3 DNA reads TGTGCCAGCAGCTTAGATCGGGGGGCCCGGCTGTACGAGCAGTACTTC.

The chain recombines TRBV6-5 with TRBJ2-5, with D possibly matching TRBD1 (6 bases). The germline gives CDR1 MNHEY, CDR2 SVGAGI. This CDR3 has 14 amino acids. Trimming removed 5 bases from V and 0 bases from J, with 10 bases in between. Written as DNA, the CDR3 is TGTGCCAGCAGTATCGGGGACAACCAAGAGACCCAGTACTTC. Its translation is CASSIGDNQETQYF.

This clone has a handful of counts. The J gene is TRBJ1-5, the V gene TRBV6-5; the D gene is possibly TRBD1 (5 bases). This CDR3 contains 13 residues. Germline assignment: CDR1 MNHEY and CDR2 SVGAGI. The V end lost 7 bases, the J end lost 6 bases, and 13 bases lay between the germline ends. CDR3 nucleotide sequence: TGTGCCAGCACACGTGGGGGAGGTCAGCCCCAGCATTTT. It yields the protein CASTRGGGQPQHF.

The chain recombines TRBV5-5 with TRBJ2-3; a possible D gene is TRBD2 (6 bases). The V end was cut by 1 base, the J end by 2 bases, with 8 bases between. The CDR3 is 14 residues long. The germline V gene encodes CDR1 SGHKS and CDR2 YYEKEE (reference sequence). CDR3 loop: CASSLSGDTDTQYF. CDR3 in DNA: TGTGCCAGCAGCTTGTCGGGGGACACAGATACGCAGTATTTT.

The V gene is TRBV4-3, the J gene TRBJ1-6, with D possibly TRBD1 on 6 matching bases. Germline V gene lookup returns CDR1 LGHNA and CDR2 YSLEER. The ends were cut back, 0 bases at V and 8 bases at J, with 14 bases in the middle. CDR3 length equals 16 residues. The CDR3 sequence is CASSQDRTTGDSPLHF. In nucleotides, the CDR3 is TGCGCCAGCAGCCAAGATAGAACGACAGGAGATTCACCCCTCCACTTT.

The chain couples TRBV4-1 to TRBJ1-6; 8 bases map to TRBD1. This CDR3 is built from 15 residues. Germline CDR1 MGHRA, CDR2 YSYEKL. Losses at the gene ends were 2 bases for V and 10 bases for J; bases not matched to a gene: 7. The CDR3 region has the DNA TGCGCCAGCAGCCAAAGAGGCAGGGGGCAATCACCCCTCCACTTT. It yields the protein CASSQRGRGQSPLHF.

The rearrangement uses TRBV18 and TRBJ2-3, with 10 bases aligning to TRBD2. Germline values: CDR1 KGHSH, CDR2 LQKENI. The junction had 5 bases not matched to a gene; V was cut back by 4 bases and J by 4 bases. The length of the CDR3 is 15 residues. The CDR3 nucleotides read TGTGCCAGCTCACTACCGGGACTAGCGTCAGATACGCAGTATTTT. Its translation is CASSLPGLASDTQYF.

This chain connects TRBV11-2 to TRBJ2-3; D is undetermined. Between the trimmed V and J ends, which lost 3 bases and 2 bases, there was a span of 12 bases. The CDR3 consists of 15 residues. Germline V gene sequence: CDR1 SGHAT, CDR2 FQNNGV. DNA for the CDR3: TGTGCCAGCAGCTTGTTCCTTGCGTCCACAGATACGCAGTATTTT. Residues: CASSLFLASTDTQYF.

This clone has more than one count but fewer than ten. DNA of the CDR3: TGTGCCAGTAGTATAGATCCTATTGGCGGGAAGAGCTCCTACGAGCAGTACTTC. Translating gives CASSIDPIGGKSSYEQYF. J is TRBJ2-7 and V is TRBV19; weak D call: TRBD2 (6 bases). The CDR3 is 18 residues long. Trimming stripped 0 bases from V and 0 bases from J, with 18 bases between. Per the germline V gene, CDR1 is LNHDA and CDR2 is SQIVND (reference sequence).